The rows below give T cell receptor beta chains drawn from one sample of a study of technical replicates of blood from a handful of donors. Produced via immunoSEQ multiplex PCR; TCRdb's table is partial and in-frame only. Here the sample spans about 97,000 clones, nearly 96% being singletons. The specimen sequenced was T cells isolated from PBMCs. These receptors were collected from a human donor in good health. Both conserved end residues are part of each CDR3. A D gene is named only where the DNA matches it firmly.

D | J | V | DNA | CDR3
TRBD1 | TRBJ2-1 | TRBV19 | TGTGCCAGTACCGGGACAGGGGTTTTCCATGAGCAGTTCTTC | CASTGTGVFHEQFF
TRBD2 | TRBJ2-3 | TRBV7-2 | TGTGCCAGCAGCTGGAGACTAGCGGGGGGTGAGACAGATACGCAGTATTTT | CASSWRLAGGETDTQYF
TRBD1 | TRBJ1-3 | TRBV5-1 | TGCGCCAGCAGCTCACAAACCGGGACAGCGAACACCATATATTTT | CASSSQTGTANTIYF
TRBD1 | TRBJ1-3 | TRBV9 | TGTGCCAGCAGCGCAAGGGACAGCTCTGGAAACACCATATATTTT | CASSARDSSGNTIYF
NA | TRBJ2-2 | TRBV7-2 | TGTGCCAGCAGCTTACCAATGGGGGGCACCGGGGAGCTGTTTTTT | CASSLPMGGTGELFF
NA | TRBJ2-5 | TRBV27 | TGTGCCAGCAGTGTAAAACAGGGTAGGGAGACCCAGTACTTC | CASSVKQGRETQYF
NA | TRBJ2-7 | TRBV6-1 | TGTGCCAGCAGTGAATCGTCGGGGTTTTTTCACGAGCAGTACTTC | CASSESSGFFHEQYF
NA | TRBJ2-2 | TRBV27 | TGTGCCAGCAGTTTATCGTGGCAGGCCGGGGAGCTGTTTTTT | CASSLSWQAGELFF
NA | TRBJ1-1 | TRBV25-1 | TGTGCCAGCAGACCCCTGGACAGACCGATGAACACTGAAGCTTTCTTT | CASRPLDRPMNTEAFF
NA | TRBJ2-3 | TRBV9 | TGTGCCAGCAGCGTAGTATCCGGGGATACGCAGTATTTT | CASSVVSGDTQYF
TRBD2 | TRBJ2-1 | TRBV6-5 | TGTGCCAGCAGATTACTAGCGTACGGTGAGCAGTTCTTC | CASRLLAYGEQFF
NA | TRBJ2-5 | TRBV7-2 | TGTGCCAGCAGCTTCCCTCCTCAGGGGCCTCTGCAGACCCAGTACTTC | CASSFPPQGPLQTQYF
NA | TRBJ2-3 | TRBV28 | TGTGCCAGCAGTTTGTTTAGTATCCCCCCTACGCAGTATTTT | CASSLFSIPPTQYF
NA | TRBJ1-1 | TRBV14 | TGTGCCAGCAGCCAAATGGGGGCGAGTACTGAAGCTTTCTTT | CASSQMGASTEAFF
NA | TRBJ2-3 | TRBV10-1 | TGCGCCAGCAGTGAGGTCGGGACTAGCACAGATACGCAGTATTTT | CASSEVGTSTDTQYF
NA | TRBJ1-1 | TRBV5-4 | TGTGCCAGCAGCTTGGGAATGAGGTCTGACACTGAAGCTTTCTTT | CASSLGMRSDTEAFF
TRBD2 | TRBJ2-1 | TRBV11-2 | TGTGCCAGCAGCTTAAATCCGGGGGGCAATGAGCAGTTCTTC | CASSLNPGGNEQFF